The 14 T cell receptor beta chains below were found in one sample sequenced in a study of radiation and T cells in renal cell carcinoma. This table comes from immunoSEQ multiplex PCR, and its TCRdb copy is limited to in-frame clones, with some not included. The sample yields 150,000 to 200,000 clones, about 87% seen once. Specified time point: blood 4 weeks post-SBRT, at nephrectomy. Treatment meaning: 15 Gy SBRT to primary tumor, nephrectomy 4 weeks later. The sequencing used blood, collected from a patient whose treatment included radiotherapy and nephrectomy. All receptors derive from a woman between 45 and 65 years old with renal cell carcinoma.

This clone occurred once. The V and J genes are TRBV2 and TRBJ2-3; 8 bases align to TRBD1. In germline, CDR1 is SNHLY, CDR2 FYNNEI. The CDR3 extends over 16 amino acids. V lost 5 bases and J lost 4; bases outside the gene matches: 11. DNA of the CDR3: TGTGCCAGCAGTTCTAGGCCGGGACAGGATTCAGATACGCAGTATTTT. Translated, it gives CASSSRPGQDSDTQYF.

The chain recombines TRBV19 with TRBJ1-1, with no clear D. The V end lost 7 bases, the J end lost 0 bases, and 12 bases lay between the germline ends. Germline V gene lookup returns CDR1 LNHDA and CDR2 SQIVND (reference sequence). This CDR3 is 14 amino acids long. The CDR3: CASTGSPMNTEAFF. The CDR3 DNA reads as TGTGCCAGTACAGGCAGCCCAATGAACACTGAAGCTTTCTTT.

This clone was detected only once. The J gene is TRBJ2-1, the V gene TRBV7-3; TRBD2 aligns across 8 bases. The germline V gene encodes CDR1 SGHTA and CDR2 FQGTGA. V lost 5 bases, J lost 5 bases, and 17 bases stayed unmatched. The CDR3 contains 18 residues. The CDR3 loop reads CASSPIPPPGGLHNEQFF. Written as DNA, the CDR3 is TGTGCCAGCAGCCCTATTCCCCCTCCGGGGGGGCTCCACAATGAGCAGTTCTTC.

The rearrangement uses TRBV11-3 and TRBJ2-3; tentatively, D is TRBD2 (5 bases). Germline-derived CDR1 and CDR2 are SGHNT and YENEEA. Deletions cut 1 base from V and 1 base from J, with 12 bases between. The CDR3 spans 16 residues. The CDR3 DNA follows: TGTGCCAGCAGCTTAGGTGACGGGATAGGCACAGATACGCAGTATTTT. Translated: CASSLGDGIGTDTQYF.

The chain is built from TRBV6-1 and TRBJ2-1; 13 bases map to TRBD2. There are 14 residues in the CDR3. V dropped 10 bases and J dropped 9; count of bases not matched to a gene: 9. Germline CDR1 is MNHNS and CDR2 is SASEGT. CDR3 DNA sequence: TGTGCCACCGAACTAGCGGGGGGGCAACGTGAGCAGTTCTTC. Translating it yields CATELAGGQREQFF.

V and J are TRBV6-4 and TRBJ2-7; no definite D call. This CDR3 is built from 14 residues. V was cut by 7 bases and J by 0 bases, with 13 bases left in between. Germline loops: CDR1 MRHNA, CDR2 SNTAGT. The CDR3, as DNA: TGTGCCAGCAAGACCCAGGCCCTCTCCTACGAGCAGTACTTC. Translation gives CASKTQALSYEQYF.

V is TRBV5-1 and J is TRBJ2-5, with 8 positions matching TRBD1. Germline V lookup: CDR1 SGHRS, CDR2 YFSETQ. The trim removed 3 bases at V and 3 bases at J, leaving 16 bases unmatched. This CDR3 is 18 amino acids long. CDR3: CASSSGGQAIGAKETQYF. For the CDR3, the DNA is TGCGCCAGCAGCTCCGGGGGACAGGCCATTGGTGCTAAAGAGACCCAGTACTTC.

The chain links TRBV6-1 to TRBJ1-1, with D unclear. The CDR3 consists of 14 residues. V was trimmed by 4 bases and J by 6 bases, leaving 15 bases between them. Germline CDR1 reads MNHNS; CDR2 reads SASEGT. CDR3: CASSAYSGGAEAFF. In nucleotides, the CDR3 is TGTGCCAGCAGTGCATACAGCGGTGGGGCTGAAGCTTTCTTT.

The rearrangement links TRBV29-1 to TRBJ1-1; weak D call: TRBD1 (6 bases). Germline-derived CDR1 and CDR2 are SQVTM and ANQGSEA. This CDR3 comprises 13 residues. Trimming took 7 bases from V and 9 from J, leaving 21 bases between them. The CDR3 is CSGQQGRYRKAFF. In DNA, the CDR3 is TGCAGCGGCCAGCAGGGGCGCTATCGGAAAGCTTTCTTT.

This clone was detected only once. This chain joins TRBV5-4 and TRBJ1-1; D perhaps matches TRBD1 (5 bases). Per the germline V gene, CDR1 is SGHNT and CDR2 is YYREEE (reference sequence). The CDR3 extends over 11 amino acids. The ends were cut back, 7 bases at V and 4 bases at J, with 8 bases in the middle. Here the CDR3 DNA reads TGTGCCAGCGGAAGGGGCACTGAAGCTTTCTTT. This sequence encodes CASGRGTEAFF.

V is TRBV19 and J is TRBJ2-3, with TRBD1 matching 7 bases. Trimming at V came to 1 base and at J to 3 bases, leaving 1 base not matched to a gene. Germline CDR1 is LNHDA and CDR2 is SQIVND (reference sequence). The CDR3 consists of 14 residues. As DNA, the CDR3 is TGTGCCAGTAGTATAGGACAGGGAACAGATACGCAGTATTTT. Protein sequence: CASSIGQGTDTQYF.

V and J are TRBV4-3 and TRBJ2-1, with D perhaps matching TRBD2 (6 bases). The CDR3 covers 20 residues. Trimming pared 0 bases from V and 0 bases from J, leaving 21 bases between. Germline assignment: CDR1 LGHNA and CDR2 YSLEER. In nucleotides, the CDR3 is TGCGCCAGCAGCCAAGACCCCGGGCCACTAGCCCGGAGCTCCTACAATGAGCAGTTCTTC. Encoded protein: CASSQDPGPLARSSYNEQFF.

The chain is built from TRBV10-3 and TRBJ2-1; unclear D gene. From germline, CDR1 is ENHRY and CDR2 SYGVKD. With 2 bases removed from V and 8 bases from J, the gap between germline ends came to 10 bases. This CDR3 has 13 residues. Here the CDR3 reads CAISEPAKDEQFF. Written as DNA, the CDR3 is TGTGCCATCAGTGAGCCGGCGAAGGATGAGCAGTTCTTC.

The chain recombines TRBV4-1 with TRBJ2-3, with D maybe TRBD2 (5 bases). Germline V gene sequence: CDR1 MGHRA, CDR2 YSYEKL. V gave up 4 bases and J gave up 3 bases, with 17 bases separating them. The CDR3 covers 16 residues. In DNA form, the CDR3 reads TGCGCCAGCAGCCTCGGACTGTCTCTAAGGACAGATACGCAGTATTTT. As protein: CASSLGLSLRTDTQYF.